The 26 T cell receptor beta chains below all came from one sample that was sequenced in a study of cytomegalovirus exposure and HLA in healthy donors. Primers for the PCR totalled 60 Vbeta and 13 Jbeta. Clones were read by immunoSEQ multiplex PCR, and TCRdb kept only the in-frame ones, dropping some. The listing records under 100,000 clones. Sequencing input: PBMCs. These receptors were taken from a woman between 25 and 40 years old in good health and CMV-seronegative.

The chain recombines TRBV5-1 with TRBJ2-1, with D tentatively TRBD2 (5 bases). The CDR3 runs to 16 residues. CDR1 is SGHRS and CDR2 is YFSETQ in the germline V gene. V was shortened by 4 bases and J by 8 bases, with 22 bases between the two germline ends. The CDR3 coding sequence is TGCGCCAGCAGCCCGGGCGGTCTCCCTCCGCGGGATGAGCAGTTCTTC. It codes for CASSPGGLPPRDEQFF.

The chain carries TRBV30 and TRBJ1-3, with D uncertain. The V end was cut by 5 bases, the J end by 0 bases, with 11 bases between. CDR1 and CDR2 (germline): GTSNPN, SVGIG (reference sequence). This CDR3 spans 14 amino acids. CDR3 in amino acids: CAWARIYSGNTIYF. CDR3 coding DNA: TGTGCCTGGGCCAGGATATACTCTGGAAACACCATATATTTT.

The V and J genes are TRBV6-5 and TRBJ1-1; TRBD1 is a possible D gene (6 bases). V lost 3 bases, J lost 1 base, and 15 bases lay in between. CDR3 length: 16 residues. Per germline, CDR1 MNHEY and CDR2 SVGAGI. CDR3: CASSYHRRGANTEAFF. The DNA for the CDR3 is TGTGCCAGCAGTTATCATCGCCGGGGGGCGAACACTGAAGCTTTCTTT.

This chain connects TRBV13 to TRBJ2-3; D gene uncertain. The V and J ends lost 0 bases and 0 bases respectively, with 7 bases between them. Germline V CDR1 and CDR2: PRHDT, FYEKMQ (reference sequence). The CDR3 sequence is 15 residues long. The CDR3 region is CASSLGAGSTDTQYF. The DNA for the CDR3 is TGTGCCAGCAGCTTAGGGGCCGGGAGCACAGATACGCAGTATTTT.

The chain links TRBV5-4 to TRBJ2-6; D possibly corresponds to TRBD2 (6 bases). Deletions cut 1 base from V and 2 bases from J, with 7 bases between. The length of the CDR3 is 15 residues. Germline V CDR1 and CDR2: SGHNT, YYREEE (reference sequence). The CDR3 protein is CASSLWGAGANVLTF. The CDR3, as DNA: TGTGCCAGCAGCTTGTGGGGGGCTGGGGCCAACGTCCTGACTTTC. The full variable domain, in which reference TRBV5-4 and TRBJ2-6 provide the parts outside the CDR3, is ETGVTQSPTHLIKTRGQQVTLRCSSQSGHNTVSWYQQALGQGPQFIFQYYREEENGRGNFPPRFSGLQFPNYSSELNVNALELDDSALYLCASSLWGAGANVLTFGAGSRLTVL.

V usage is TRBV28 and J usage is TRBJ2-5; the D is unclear. This CDR3 comprises 12 residues. Trimming removed 5 bases from V and 3 bases from J, with 7 bases in between. Looked up from germline, CDR1 is MDHEN and CDR2 is SYDVKM. CDR3 in amino acids: CASSPLEETQYF. DNA for the CDR3: TGTGCCAGCAGTCCCCTTGAAGAGACCCAGTACTTC.

The V call is TRBV5-4, the J call TRBJ2-7; D gene uncertain. The V end lost 7 bases, the J end lost 0 bases, and 8 bases lay between the germline ends. This CDR3 has 12 residues. Germline lookup yields CDR1 SGHNT and CDR2 YYREEE (reference sequence). CDR3 in DNA: TGTGCCAGCTCCGACACCTCCTACGAGCAGTACTTC. Protein: CASSDTSYEQYF.

The gene calls are TRBV14 and TRBJ2-3, with D perhaps matching TRBD2 (6 bases). V was clipped by 0 bases and J by 4 bases, with 29 bases between them. The CDR3 sequence is 21 residues long. Germline CDR1 is SGHDN and CDR2 is FVKESK. CDR3 region: CASSQEGETDTERGGADTQYF. The CDR3 nucleotides read TGTGCCAGCAGCCAAGAAGGGGAGACGGACACCGAAAGAGGAGGGGCAGATACGCAGTATTTT.

V gene TRBV28 combines with J gene TRBJ2-7; TRBD2 matches 8 bases. V shed 4 bases and J 4 bases; nucleotides not matched to a gene: 15. Germline CDR1 reads MDHEN; CDR2 reads SYDVKM. CDR3 length equals 17 residues. The CDR3 bases are TGTGCCAGCAGTTCCTCTCTCGGGAGGGCGAAAGTTTACGAGCAGTACTTC. Protein sequence: CASSSSLGRAKVYEQYF. Full variable domain (remainder filled in from reference TRBV28 and TRBJ2-7): DVKVTQSSRYLVKRTGEKVFLECVQDMDHENMFWYRQDPGLGLRLIYFSYDVKMKEKGDIPEGYSVSREKKERFSLILESASTNQTSMYLCASSSSLGRAKVYEQYFGPGTRLTVT.

The chain recombines TRBV10-3 with TRBJ1-5, with 10 positions matching TRBD1. Germline-derived CDR1 and CDR2 are ENHRY and SYGVKD. The CDR3 spans 18 residues. J was trimmed by 4 bases and V by 2 bases; bases with no gene match: 11. The CDR3 DNA follows: TGTGCCATCAGTGAGCCCCTTGGGACAGGGGCCGTAAATCAGCCCCAGCATTTT. Its translation: CAISEPLGTGAVNQPQHF.

The chain joins TRBV6-1 to TRBJ1-5; D unresolved. V lost 2 bases and J lost 4, with 15 bases in between. Germline V lookup: CDR1 MNHNS, CDR2 SASEGT. The CDR3 has 16 residues. The CDR3 DNA follows: TGTGCCAGCAGTGAAATGGTGAGCAACGGGAATCAGCCCCAGCATTTT. Encoded protein: CASSEMVSNGNQPQHF.

The rearrangement links TRBV5-1 to TRBJ2-5; TRBD2 agrees at 11 bases. CDR1 is SGHRS and CDR2 is YFSETQ in the germline V gene. This CDR3 contains 14 residues. V shed 4 bases, J shed 5 bases, and the junction held 4 bases outside the gene matches. The CDR3 DNA sequence: TGCGCCAGCAGCGTCACTAGCGGGGGCGAGACCCAGTACTTC. This sequence encodes CASSVTSGGETQYF.

CDR3 loop: CASRGLAEAFF. Here the CDR3 DNA reads TGTGCCAGCAGGGGACTCGCTGAAGCTTTCTTT. This chain joins TRBV2 and TRBJ1-1; a weak D match, TRBD1 (5 bases). Germline V gives CDR1 SNHLY, CDR2 FYNNEI. V lost 6 bases, J lost 6 bases, and 8 bases lay in between. This CDR3 has 11 amino acids.

The rearrangement links TRBV19 to TRBJ1-4; 7 bases are a match to TRBD1. With 2 bases clipped from V and 0 bases from J, the junction kept 0 bases outside the gene matches. The CDR3 has 15 residues. Per the germline V gene, CDR1 is LNHDA and CDR2 is SQIVND (reference sequence). This CDR3 reads CASSITGATNEKLFF. Written as DNA, the CDR3 is TGTGCCAGTAGTATAACAGGGGCAACTAATGAAAAACTGTTTTTT. The full variable domain, its missing parts supplied by reference TRBV19 and TRBJ1-4, is DGGITQSPKYLFRKEGQNVTLSCEQNLNHDAMYWYRQDPGQGLRLIYYSQIVNDFQKGDIAEGYSVSREKKESFPLTVTSAQKNPTAFYLCASSITGATNEKLFFGSGTQLSVL.

This chain links TRBV4-1 with TRBJ2-7; 7 bases match TRBD1. The CDR3 runs 16 residues. The junction had 13 bases not matched to a gene; V was cut back by 3 bases and J by 5 bases. Germline V gives CDR1 MGHRA, CDR2 YSYEKL. The CDR3 here is CASSQRELTGLHEQYF. DNA of the CDR3: TGCGCCAGCAGCCAGAGGGAACTGACAGGGTTGCACGAGCAGTACTTC.

The gene calls are TRBV7-9 and TRBJ2-5; TRBD1 matches at 10 bases. The CDR3 extends over 16 amino acids. J was trimmed by 4 bases and V by 5 bases; bases with no gene match: 10. From germline, CDR1 is SEHNR and CDR2 FQNEAQ (reference sequence). CDR3 sequence reads: CASSPGTGEVLETQYF. CDR3 nucleotide sequence: TGTGCCAGCAGCCCCGGGACAGGGGAAGTTCTAGAGACCCAGTACTTC.

This chain joins TRBV27 and TRBJ1-3; D ambiguous. The CDR3 spans 13 residues. Germline-derived CDR1 and CDR2 are MNHEY and SMNVEV (reference sequence). V lost 5 bases and J lost 0, with 5 bases in between. CDR3 nucleotide sequence: TGTGCCAGCAGTAAATACTCTGGAAACACCATATATTTT. As protein: CASSKYSGNTIYF.

Regarding this clone: The junction departs from the called germline gene at one end, perhaps through a read error. The chain employs TRBV7-8 and TRBJ2-6, with 10 bases aligning to TRBD2. Germline lookup yields CDR1 SGHVS and CDR2 FQNEAQ. CDR3 length: 18 amino acids. CDR3 nucleotides: TGTGCCGGCAGCTCTAGCGGGGGTGTGAGCTCTGGGGCCAACGTCCTGACTTTC. The encoded protein is CAGSSSGGVSSGANVLTF.

The chain has TRBV11-3 and TRBJ2-1; D is unresolved. The length of the CDR3 is 14 residues. Germline V CDR1 and CDR2: SGHNT, YENEEA. Trimming stripped 5 bases from V and 6 bases from J, with 14 bases between. CDR3 amino acids: CASSPDPESNEQFF. For the CDR3, the DNA is TGTGCCAGCAGCCCCGACCCGGAGTCCAATGAGCAGTTCTTC.

CDR3 sequence: CASSFTPTSGGANTQYF. CDR3 bases: TGTGCCAGCAGCTTCACACCAACTAGCGGGGGGGCGAATACGCAGTATTTT. The genes are TRBV5-6 and TRBJ2-3; TRBD2 matches at 13 bases. The CDR3 loop spans 17 amino acids. Trimming removed 2 bases from V and 7 bases from J; junction bases left unmatched: 10. Germline V gives CDR1 SGHDT, CDR2 YYEEEE.

The rearrangement links TRBV2 to TRBJ1-1; the D is unclear. V lost 2 bases to trimming and J lost 4 bases, with 14 bases between them. Germline CDR1 and CDR2: SNHLY and FYNNEI. This CDR3 has 15 amino acids. In nucleotides, the CDR3 is TGTGCCAGCAGTGAACCACCTAGACGGGGCACTGAAGCTTTCTTT. It codes for CASSEPPRRGTEAFF.

The V and J genes are TRBV2 and TRBJ1-2, with 7 bases identical to TRBD1. CDR1 and CDR2 (germline): SNHLY, FYNNEI. The junction had 13 bases not matched to a gene; V was cut back by 6 bases and J by 3 bases. CDR3 size: 16 residues. The CDR3 sequence: CASRRRSNRGHYGYTF. The CDR3, as DNA: TGTGCCAGCAGAAGACGTTCTAACAGGGGACACTATGGCTACACCTTC.

V gene TRBV5-1 combines with J gene TRBJ2-7, with 8 positions matching TRBD1. CDR1 SGHRS and CDR2 YFSETQ come from the germline V gene. The CDR3 runs 15 residues. The J segment lost 3 bases and the V segment lost 0 bases, leaving 5 bases of the junction unmatched. CDR3 sequence: CASSLGQGMNYEQYF. For the CDR3, the DNA is TGCGCCAGCAGCTTGGGACAGGGGATGAACTACGAGCAGTACTTC.

This rearrangement joins TRBV16 to TRBJ2-7, with D possibly matching TRBD2 (6 bases). The V gene's germline CDR1 is KGHSY and CDR2 FQNENV. The CDR3 contains 14 residues. Trimming took off 3 bases at V and 2 bases at J, with 11 bases between the two ends. As DNA, the CDR3 is TGTGCCAGCAGCCATCGCGGGAACCCCTACGAGCAGTACTTC. It translates to CASSHRGNPYEQYF.

The chain recombines TRBV5-1 with TRBJ2-3; D might be TRBD2 (5 bases). The CDR3 consists of 14 residues. Germline CDR1 SGHRS, CDR2 YFSETQ. The ends were cut back, 4 bases at V and 4 bases at J, with 13 bases in the middle. Here the CDR3 DNA reads TGCGCCAGCAGCGAGGGAGTATGGGCAGATACGCAGTATTTT. Amino acid sequence: CASSEGVWADTQYF.

The chain uses TRBV28 and TRBJ1-1, with D tentatively TRBD1 (6 bases). The V gene's germline CDR1 is MDHEN and CDR2 SYDVKM. CDR3 length: 15 amino acids. V dropped 2 bases and J dropped 4 bases, with 14 bases sitting between them. CDR3 DNA: TGTGCCAGCAGTTTAACAGGGCTGACCGGCACTGAAGCTTTCTTT. Its protein product is CASSLTGLTGTEAFF.